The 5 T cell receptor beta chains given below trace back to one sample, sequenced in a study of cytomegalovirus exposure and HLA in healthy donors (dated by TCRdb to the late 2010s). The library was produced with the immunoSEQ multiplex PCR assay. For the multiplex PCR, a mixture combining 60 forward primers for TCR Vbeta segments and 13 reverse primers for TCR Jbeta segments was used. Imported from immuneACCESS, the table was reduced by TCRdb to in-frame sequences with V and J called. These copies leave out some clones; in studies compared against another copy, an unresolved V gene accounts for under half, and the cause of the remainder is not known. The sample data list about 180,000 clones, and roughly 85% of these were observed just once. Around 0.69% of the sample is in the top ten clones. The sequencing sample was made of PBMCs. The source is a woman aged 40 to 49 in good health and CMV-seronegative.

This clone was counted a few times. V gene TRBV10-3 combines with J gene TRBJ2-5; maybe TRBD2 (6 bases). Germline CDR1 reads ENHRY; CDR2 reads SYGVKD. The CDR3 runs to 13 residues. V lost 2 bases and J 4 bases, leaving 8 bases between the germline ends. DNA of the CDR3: TGTGCCATCAGTGAGAACGGGGGAGAGACCCAGTACTTC. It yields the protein CAISENGGETQYF.

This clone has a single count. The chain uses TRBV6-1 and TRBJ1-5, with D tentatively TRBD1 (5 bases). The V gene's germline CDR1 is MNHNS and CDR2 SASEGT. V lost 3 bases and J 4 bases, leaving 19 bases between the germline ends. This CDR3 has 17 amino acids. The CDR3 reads CASSESWGEGRNQPQHF. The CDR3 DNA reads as TGTGCCAGCAGTGAGTCTTGGGGGGAGGGACGGAATCAGCCCCAGCATTTT.

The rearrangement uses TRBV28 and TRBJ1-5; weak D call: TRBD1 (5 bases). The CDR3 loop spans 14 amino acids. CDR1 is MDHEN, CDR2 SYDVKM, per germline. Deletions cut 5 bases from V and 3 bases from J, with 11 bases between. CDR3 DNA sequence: TGTGCCAGCAGTCCGCGGGGGAACAATCAGCCCCAGCATTTT. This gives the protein CASSPRGNNQPQHF. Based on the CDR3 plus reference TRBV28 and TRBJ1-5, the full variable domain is DVKVTQSSRYLVKRTGEKVFLECVQDMDHENMFWYRQDPGLGLRLIYFSYDVKMKEKGDIPEGYSVSREKKERFSLILESASTNQTSMYLCASSPRGNNQPQHFGDGTRLSIL.

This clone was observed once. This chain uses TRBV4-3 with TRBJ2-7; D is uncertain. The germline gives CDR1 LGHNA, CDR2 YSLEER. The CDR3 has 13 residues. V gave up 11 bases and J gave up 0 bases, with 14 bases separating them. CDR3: CAYEFESSYEQYF. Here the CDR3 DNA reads TGCGCCTACGAGTTCGAGAGCTCCTACGAGCAGTACTTC.

CDR3 in amino acids: CASRPTGVLNTEAFF. The CDR3 nucleotides read TGTGCCAGTAGGCCGACAGGGGTTTTGAACACTGAAGCTTTCTTT. The chain uses TRBV19 and TRBJ1-1, with 8 positions matching TRBD1. The V segment lost 6 bases and the J segment 0 bases; nucleotides outside the gene matches: 6. Germline CDR1 is LNHDA and CDR2 is SQIVND (reference sequence). The CDR3 runs 15 residues.